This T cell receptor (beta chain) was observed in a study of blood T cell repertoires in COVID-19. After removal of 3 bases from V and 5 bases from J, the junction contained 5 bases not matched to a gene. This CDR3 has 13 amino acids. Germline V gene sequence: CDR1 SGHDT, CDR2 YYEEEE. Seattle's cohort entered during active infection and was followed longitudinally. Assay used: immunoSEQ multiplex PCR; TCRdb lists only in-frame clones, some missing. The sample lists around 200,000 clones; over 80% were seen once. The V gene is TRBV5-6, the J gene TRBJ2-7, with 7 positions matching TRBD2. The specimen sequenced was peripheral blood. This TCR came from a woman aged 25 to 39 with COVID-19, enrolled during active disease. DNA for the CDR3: TGTGCCAGCAGCTGGGGGAGGGGCGACGAGCAGTACTTC. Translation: CASSWGRGDEQYF.